Following are 23 T cell receptor beta chains from one sample sequenced in a study of blood T cell repertoires in COVID-19 (TCRdb year 2020). The library came from the immunoSEQ multiplex PCR assay. This is the immuneACCESS table as TCRdb keeps it, with only in-frame sequences that have V and J called. A part of the clones is gone; compared with another copy, unresolved V genes explain less than half, and the rest is unexplained. The sample table lists 250,000 to 350,000 clones, 88% of them with a count of one. The ten top clones hold less than 10% of the sample. Sequenced: peripheral blood. The receptors here all came from a man younger than 30 with active or convalescent COVID-19.

CDR3 sequence (DNA): TGTGCCAGCAGTTACCTGGACAGGGTCGGCGAGCAGTACTTC. It translates to CASSYLDRVGEQYF. V and J are TRBV6-5 and TRBJ2-7; TRBD1 matches at 8 bases. The CDR3 extends over 14 amino acids. Germline assignment: CDR1 MNHEY and CDR2 SVGAGI. J gave up 6 bases and V 2 bases, and 6 bases lay outside the gene matches.

The J gene is TRBJ2-5, the V gene TRBV29-1; 11 nucleotides match TRBD2. The CDR3 runs to 14 residues. Germline V gives CDR1 SQVTM, CDR2 ANQGSEA. The ends lost 7 bases at V and 3 bases at J; junction bases unmatched: 7. Written as DNA, the CDR3 is TGCAGCGCCGAAACTAGCGGGGGAAAAGAGACCCAGTACTTC. Its translation is CSAETSGGKETQYF.

The chain combines TRBV5-1 with TRBJ2-3; TRBD2 matches at 9 bases. The V gene end was trimmed by 0 bases and the J gene end by 5 bases; junction bases not matched to a gene: 13. CDR1 is SGHRS and CDR2 is YFSETQ in the germline V gene. This CDR3 contains 18 residues. The chain's CDR3 is CASSLGASGALGGDTQYF. CDR3 coding DNA: TGCGCCAGCAGCTTGGGTGCTAGCGGGGCCCTCGGGGGAGATACGCAGTATTTT.

The CDR3 loop is CASSQTRQGLDEAFF. The CDR3 DNA reads as TGTGCCAGCAGCCAAACTCGACAGGGGTTGGATGAAGCTTTCTTT. The J gene is TRBJ1-1, the V gene TRBV3-1 (or the pseudogene TRBV3-2); TRBD1 aligns across 8 bases. The ends lost 2 bases at V and 7 bases at J; junction bases unmatched: 9. The CDR3 is made up of 15 amino acids. CDR1 and CDR2 (germline): LGHDT, YNNKEL (reference sequence).

The J gene is TRBJ2-7, the V gene TRBV13; D gene ambiguous. There are 14 residues in the CDR3. V lost 5 bases to trimming and J lost 2 bases, with 13 bases between them. Germline CDR1 reads PRHDT; CDR2 reads FYEKMQ (reference sequence). This CDR3 reads CASSPLDNPYEQYF. CDR3 sequence (DNA): TGTGCCAGCAGCCCGCTCGACAATCCCTACGAGCAGTACTTC.

The chain has TRBV7-2 and TRBJ1-1; D is perhaps TRBD1 (6 bases). Germline CDR1 SGHTA, CDR2 FQGNSA. The CDR3 is 14 amino acids. V was trimmed by 2 bases and J by 5 bases, leaving 12 bases between them. Here the CDR3 DNA reads TGTGCCAGCAGCTTATTACAGGGTGGAACTGAAGCTTTCTTT. This gives the protein CASSLLQGGTEAFF.

V gene TRBV5-1 combines with J gene TRBJ1-3; 8 bases line up with TRBD1. V gave up 2 bases and J gave up 2 bases; unmatched junction bases: 6. The CDR3 consists of 16 residues. CDR1 is SGHRS and CDR2 is YFSETQ in the germline V gene. In DNA, the CDR3 is TGCGCCAGCAGCTTTGGACAGGGAGGAACTGGAAACACCATATATTTT. It encodes CASSFGQGGTGNTIYF.

The chain recombines TRBV11-2 with TRBJ2-2, with D perhaps TRBD2 (6 bases). Germline V CDR1 and CDR2: SGHAT, FQNNGV. The ends were cut back, 5 bases at V and 4 bases at J, with 11 bases in the middle. This CDR3 contains 14 residues. DNA for the CDR3: TGTGCCAGCAGCCCGATGGGAGGCACCGGGGAGCTGTTTTTT. This codes for CASSPMGGTGELFF.

This clone was detected once. V and J are TRBV25-1 and TRBJ1-1; D is undetermined. This CDR3 is built from 14 residues. CDR1 MGHDK and CDR2 SYGVNS come from the germline V gene. Trimming took 4 bases from V and 5 from J, leaving 14 bases between them. Here the CDR3 DNA reads TGTGCCAGCAGTGGGCTCCGCCGGGGAACTGAAGCTTTCTTT. It encodes CASSGLRRGTEAFF. Looking up the rest from reference TRBV25-1 and TRBJ1-1 gives the full variable domain: EADIYQTPRYLVIGTGKKITLECSQTMGHDKMYWYQQDPGMELHLIHYSYGVNSTEKGDLSSESTVSRIRTEHFPLTLESARPSHTSQYLCASSGLRRGTEAFFGQGTRLTVV.

The V and J genes are TRBV27 and TRBJ1-1; a possible D gene is TRBD1 (6 bases). Trimming removed 4 bases from V and 12 bases from J, with 18 bases in between. CDR1 is MNHEY, CDR2 SMNVEV, per germline (reference sequence). The CDR3 is 13 residues long. CDR3 bases: TGTGCCAGCAGTTCCAGTGGCAGGGGAGTGACTTTCTTT. It translates to CASSSSGRGVTFF.

This clone was observed a single time. The sample holds other DNA sequences that translate to the same CDR3. In nucleotides, the CDR3 is TGCGCCAGCAGTCCCGCACCCCAAGGACAGAACTATGGCTACACCTTC. Its translation is CASSPAPQGQNYGYTF. V usage is TRBV5-1 and J usage is TRBJ1-2, with D maybe TRBD1 (6 bases). The CDR3 covers 16 residues. CDR1 and CDR2 (germline): SGHRS, YFSETQ. V was clipped by 5 bases and J by 2 bases, with 19 bases between them.

The genes are TRBV7-8 and TRBJ1-2; D may be TRBD1 (6 bases). CDR3 length: 17 amino acids. CDR1 is SGHVS, CDR2 FQNEAQ, per germline. V lost 4 bases to trimming and J lost 2 bases, with 20 bases between them. This chain's CDR3 is CASSSTLRYDRNYGYTF. The CDR3 region has the DNA TGTGCCAGCAGCTCAACCCTCCGGTATGACAGGAACTATGGCTACACCTTC.

Details on this clone: In this CDR3 the conserved last residue, phenylalanine or tryptophan, is missing, so a read error is likely. The limits of the CDR3 on the DNA are not certain, so only TCRdb's listed CDR3 is given. The gene calls are TRBV29-1 and TRBJ2-7; the table gives TRBD1 as D, unverified against the DNA. The CDR3 adds up to 8 amino acids, both ends counted. The germline gives CDR1 SQVTM, CDR2 ANQGSEA. The CDR3 here is CSVAIQGI.

V and J are TRBV7-3 and TRBJ1-2; possible D gene TRBD1, 5 bases. The CDR3 runs to 15 residues. CDR1 SGHTA and CDR2 FQGTGA come from the germline V gene. Trimming took 2 bases from V and 6 from J, leaving 16 bases between them. The DNA of the CDR3 is TGTGCCAGCAGCTTAGGCCAGGGATTAGTGGATGGCTACACCTTC. Translation: CASSLGQGLVDGYTF. The full variable domain, with the rest looked up from reference TRBV7-3 and TRBJ1-2, is GAGVSQTPSNKVTEKGKYVELRCDPISGHTALYWYRQSLGQGPEFLIYFQGTGAADDSGLPNDRFFAVRPEGSVSTLKIQRTERGDSAVYLCASSLGQGLVDGYTFGSGTRLTVV.

The V call is TRBV7-2, the J call TRBJ2-7, with D hard to call. This CDR3 region has 14 residues. Trimming removed 6 bases at V and 2 bases at J, with 14 bases between. Germline V gives CDR1 SGHTA, CDR2 FQGNSA. The CDR3 region is CASRPEIVPYEQYF. The CDR3 DNA sequence: TGTGCCAGCAGACCCGAGATTGTGCCCTACGAGCAGTACTTC.

V usage is TRBV7-9 and J usage is TRBJ2-7; TRBD1 matches at 8 bases. The V gene's germline CDR1 is SEHNR and CDR2 FQNEAQ (reference sequence). CDR3 length: 12 residues. V was clipped by 10 bases and J by 2 bases; unmatched bases: 4. This chain's CDR3 is CAIEDRAYEQYF. As DNA, the CDR3 is TGTGCCATTGAGGACAGGGCCTACGAGCAGTACTTC.

This rearrangement joins TRBV12-5 to TRBJ1-2; D is undetermined. Per germline, CDR1 LGHNT and CDR2 FRNRAP. The germline V and J ends were trimmed by 3 bases and 4 bases, with 15 bases remaining between them. CDR3 length: 15 amino acids. The DNA for the CDR3 is TGTGCTAGTGGTTTCTTAATCCCAGCGTCCTATGGCTACACCTTC. Amino acids: CASGFLIPASYGYTF.

CDR3 residues: CASRAGTGETEAFF. In nucleotides, the CDR3 is TGTGCCAGCAGAGCCGGGACAGGGGAAACTGAAGCTTTCTTT. The V call is TRBV2, the J call TRBJ1-1, with 10 bases lining up with TRBD1. V was clipped by 6 bases and J by 5 bases; unmatched bases: 6. This CDR3 contains 14 residues. Germline lookup yields CDR1 SNHLY and CDR2 FYNNEI.

The CDR3 DNA reads TGCGCCAGCAGCTTGGACGGGGAGCAGTTCTTC. This translates into CASSLDGEQFF. This chain joins TRBV5-1 and TRBJ2-1; no definite D call. Per germline, CDR1 SGHRS and CDR2 YFSETQ. This CDR3 has 11 residues. V gave up 0 bases and J gave up 10 bases, with 5 bases separating them.

This clone was counted a single time. The chain employs TRBV6-6 and TRBJ1-4; D is undetermined. This CDR3 has 15 residues. Trimming left V 5 bases short and J 4 bases short, with 14 bases between. CDR1 and CDR2 (germline): MNHNY, SVGAGI (reference sequence). The CDR3 sequence: CASSLRGVINEKLFF. The CDR3, as DNA: TGTGCCAGCAGTCTTCGCGGGGTGATTAATGAAAAACTGTTTTTT.

The chain employs TRBV5-1 and TRBJ1-1; D may be TRBD1 (5 bases). From germline, CDR1 is SGHRS and CDR2 YFSETQ. Trimming left V 4 bases short and J 4 bases short, with 8 bases between. The CDR3 runs to 12 residues. CDR3 DNA sequence: TGCGCCAGCAGCCCCGACAGCACTGAAGCTTTCTTT. Its translation is CASSPDSTEAFF.

This clone was counted once. The genes are TRBV6-5 and TRBJ1-3; unclear D gene. Trimming took 4 bases from V and 8 from J, leaving 18 bases between them. CDR1 and CDR2 (germline): MNHEY, SVGAGI. The CDR3 runs 15 residues. The CDR3 coding sequence is TGTGCCAGCAGTTCCCGGGCGGGCGGTGAGGACACCATATATTTT. It yields the protein CASSSRAGGEDTIYF.

The V and J genes are TRBV10-2 and TRBJ1-2; D may be TRBD1 (5 bases). There are 15 residues in the CDR3. Germline CDR1 WSHSY, CDR2 SAAADI. V was clipped by 2 bases and J by 8 bases, with 18 bases between them. For the CDR3, the DNA is TGCGCCAGCAGTGAGATGTCTGGGGGGTTAGGCGGCTACACCTTC. Protein: CASSEMSGGLGGYTF.